The 26 T cell receptor beta chains presented below share a single source sample, sequenced in a study of cytomegalovirus exposure and HLA in healthy donors. This PCR relied on a set of 60 Vbeta primers and 13 Jbeta primers. Method: immunoSEQ multiplex PCR; TCRdb's copy keeps in-frame clones and lacks some. The table records hundreds of thousands of clones, just under 80% of them present only once. Sequencing was performed on PBMCs. The receptors derive from a boy aged 5-17 years in good health and CMV-seronegative.

This clone was seen only a few times. This sequence joins TRBV30 and TRBJ2-2, with D perhaps TRBD2 (5 bases). The CDR3 is 17 amino acids. V was pared by 1 base and J by 1 base, with 16 bases between. The germline CDR1 and CDR2 sequences are GTSNPN and SVGIG (reference sequence). The CDR3 spells CAWSAQVFGLNTGELFF. CDR3 in DNA: TGTGCCTGGAGTGCCCAAGTTTTCGGACTGAACACCGGGGAGCTGTTTTTT. The full variable domain, rest sourced from reference TRBV30 and TRBJ2-2, is SQTIHQWPATLVQPVGSPLSLECTVEGTSNPNLYWYRQAAGRGLQLLFYSVGIGQISSEVPQNLSASRPQDRQFILSSKKLLLSDSGFYLCAWSAQVFGLNTGELFFGEGSRLTVL.

The rearrangement uses TRBV5-4 and TRBJ2-7; a possible D gene is TRBD2 (5 bases). Germline assignment: CDR1 SGHNT and CDR2 YYREEE (reference sequence). V gave up 1 base and J gave up 4 bases, with 6 bases separating them. CDR3 length equals 12 residues. The CDR3 nucleotides are TGTGCCAGCAGCTTGCGAGGGTACGAGCAGTACTTC. Protein sequence: CASSLRGYEQYF.

The rearrangement uses TRBV18 and TRBJ1-2; no definite D call. V lost 6 bases and J lost 4, with 21 bases in between. CDR1 and CDR2 from the germline V gene are KGHSH and LQKENI. The CDR3 consists of 16 residues. The CDR3 DNA reads as TGTGCCAGCTCCCTTGAGCCGGGGATCCGCTCCTATGGCTACACCTTC. This sequence encodes CASSLEPGIRSYGYTF. Combining the CDR3 with reference TRBV18 and TRBJ1-2 gives the whole variable domain NAGVMQNPRHLVRRRGQEARLRCSPMKGHSHVYWYRQLPEEGLKFMVYLQKENIIDESGMPKERFSAEFPKEGPSILRIQQVVRGDSAAYFCASSLEPGIRSYGYTFGSGTRLTVV.

The table lists this clone with a few counts. The genes are TRBV5-6 and TRBJ2-2; D uncertain. The V gene lost 3 bases and the J gene lost 7 bases, with 4 bases spanning the gap. The germline V gene encodes CDR1 SGHDT and CDR2 YYEEEE. The CDR3 totals 11 residues. CDR3 DNA: TGTGCCAGCAGCTCGGGCGGGGAGCTGTTTTTT. This sequence encodes CASSSGGELFF.

The CDR3 loop reads CASSILLNNEQFF. The CDR3 coding sequence is TGTGCCAGTAGTATATTACTAAACAATGAGCAGTTCTTC. The genes are TRBV19 and TRBJ2-1; D remains unclear. Germline V gene data show CDR1 as LNHDA and CDR2 as SQIVND (reference sequence). Trimming removed 2 bases at V and 5 bases at J, with 7 bases between. This CDR3 spans 13 amino acids. Full variable domain (remainder filled in from reference TRBV19 and TRBJ2-1): DGGITQSPKYLFRKEGQNVTLSCEQNLNHDAMYWYRQDPGQGLRLIYYSQIVNDFQKGDIAEGYSVSREKKESFPLTVTSAQKNPTAFYLCASSILLNNEQFFGPGTRLTVL.

Only a few counts were recorded for this clone. This chain uses TRBV11-3 with TRBJ2-1; 7 positions agree with TRBD2. The CDR3 totals 16 residues. V lost 1 base and J lost 1; bases outside the gene matches: 4. Germline CDR1 and CDR2: SGHNT and YENEEA. In nucleotides, the CDR3 is TGTGCCAGCAGCTTAGTAGCCGGGGGGTCCTACAATGAGCAGTTCTTC. This encodes CASSLVAGGSYNEQFF. Full variable domain (missing parts from reference TRBV11-3 and TRBJ2-1): EAGVVQSPRYKIIEKKQPVAFWCNPISGHNTLYWYLQNLGQGPELLIRYENEEAVDDSQLPKDRFSAERLKGVDSTLKIQPAELGDSAVYLCASSLVAGGSYNEQFFGPGTRLTVL.

The J gene is TRBJ1-5, the V gene TRBV5-1; TRBD1 matches at 7 bases. Germline CDR1 SGHRS, CDR2 YFSETQ. V gave up 4 bases and J gave up 0 bases; unmatched junction bases: 19. This CDR3 contains 20 residues. Here the CDR3 DNA reads TGCGCCAGCAGCCAAGCCCGGACAGGCCCACCTGAGGATAGCAATCAGCCCCAGCATTTT. Translating it yields CASSQARTGPPEDSNQPQHF.

The J gene is TRBJ1-5, the V gene TRBV7-8, with 9 nucleotides matching TRBD1. This CDR3 has 15 amino acids. J gave up 4 bases and V 5 bases, and 6 bases lay outside the gene matches. Germline CDR1 is SGHVS and CDR2 is FQNEAQ. CDR3 nucleotide sequence: TGTGCCAGCAGCCAGGACAGGGGCCTAAATCAGCCCCAGCATTTT. Amino acids: CASSQDRGLNQPQHF.

This chain uses TRBV5-4 with TRBJ2-1, with a weak D call TRBD1 (5 bases). Trimming left V 7 bases short and J 8 bases short, with 19 bases between. This CDR3 region has 14 residues. Germline loops: CDR1 SGHNT, CDR2 YYREEE (reference sequence). CDR3 in amino acids: CASYRSLPGDEQFF. The CDR3 nucleotides are TGTGCCAGCTACAGGTCCCTCCCTGGGGATGAGCAGTTCTTC.

V usage is TRBV6-6 and J usage is TRBJ2-1; D gene ambiguous. Germline CDR1 MNHNY, CDR2 SVGAGI (reference sequence). V lost 6 bases and J 5 bases, leaving 8 bases between the germline ends. This CDR3 comprises 12 residues. As DNA, the CDR3 is TGTGCCAGCAGACCCGAGAACAATGAGCAGTTCTTC. Its protein product is CASRPENNEQFF.

This rearrangement joins TRBV4-1 to TRBJ1-5; 9 nucleotides align to TRBD1. The junction had 8 bases not matched to a gene; V was cut back by 6 bases and J by 2 bases. CDR3 length equals 16 residues. CDR1 MGHRA and CDR2 YSYEKL come from the germline V gene. The CDR3 region has the DNA TGCGCCAGCAGTCGGACAGGGGAATTAGGCAATCAGCCCCAGCATTTT. This codes for CASSRTGELGNQPQHF.

The rearrangement uses TRBV11-2 and TRBJ1-6; the match to TRBD1 covers 9 bases. The CDR3 consists of 18 residues. V gave up 4 bases and J gave up 0 bases; unmatched junction bases: 7. CDR1 and CDR2 from the germline V gene are SGHAT and FQNNGV. The CDR3 DNA follows: TGTGCCAGCAGCTCGCCCGACAGGGGGAGCTCCTATAATTCACCCCTCCACTTT. It yields the protein CASSSPDRGSSYNSPLHF.

This chain joins TRBV30 and TRBJ1-2; no clear D gene. The germline V gene has CDR1 GTSNPN and CDR2 SVGIG (reference sequence). The V gene lost 4 bases and the J gene lost 5 bases, with 11 bases spanning the gap. This CDR3 has 12 residues. CDR3 DNA: TGTGCCTGGACCCCGTCCGGGTATGGCTACACCTTC. It encodes CAWTPSGYGYTF.

This chain connects TRBV7-2 to TRBJ2-3, with D perhaps TRBD2 (6 bases). Germline assignment: CDR1 SGHTA and CDR2 FQGNSA. V shed 3 bases and J shed 0 bases, with 13 bases lying between them. This CDR3 spans 16 amino acids. CDR3 sequence: CASSFFRESSTDTQYF. CDR3 nucleotides: TGTGCCAGCAGCTTCTTCCGGGAGTCGAGCACAGATACGCAGTATTTT.

The V call is TRBV5-4, the J call TRBJ2-7; 12 positions agree with TRBD2. V was clipped by 0 bases and J by 7 bases; unmatched bases: 8. Germline V lookup: CDR1 SGHNT, CDR2 YYREEE (reference sequence). This CDR3 has 16 residues. This chain's CDR3 is CASSLEGLAGGREQYF. The CDR3 DNA follows: TGTGCCAGCAGCTTGGAGGGGCTAGCGGGAGGGCGGGAGCAGTACTTC.

In DNA form, the CDR3 reads TGTGCCAGCAGCCCCTACACAGGGGGTTTCCAAGAGACCCAGTACTTC. Translation gives CASSPYTGGFQETQYF. The chain carries TRBV7-9 and TRBJ2-5; 8 bases are a match to TRBD1. In germline, CDR1 is SEHNR, CDR2 FQNEAQ (reference sequence). The CDR3 is 16 amino acids. Trimming took 5 bases from V and 1 from J; bases not matched to a gene: 9.

The chain recombines TRBV10-2 with TRBJ2-6; 12 positions match TRBD2. Looked up from germline, CDR1 is WSHSY and CDR2 is SAAADI. The CDR3 extends over 18 amino acids. V shed 4 bases and J 0 bases; nucleotides not matched to a gene: 4. CDR3 bases: TGCGCCAGCAGTGTAGGACTAGCGGGACTCTCTGGGGCCAACGTCCTGACTTTC. It yields the protein CASSVGLAGLSGANVLTF.

The gene calls are TRBV14 and TRBJ2-1; 9 bases line up with TRBD2. J was trimmed by 5 bases and V by 7 bases; bases with no gene match: 15. CDR1 and CDR2 from the germline V gene are SGHDN and FVKESK. The CDR3 extends over 17 amino acids. The CDR3 region is CASTNPSAGGPNNEQFF. CDR3 DNA sequence: TGTGCCAGCACCAACCCGAGCGCGGGAGGGCCGAACAATGAGCAGTTCTTC.

V gene TRBV11-3 combines with J gene TRBJ1-1; 8 bases fit TRBD1. Germline lookup yields CDR1 SGHNT and CDR2 YENEEA. Germline trimming cut 3 bases from V and 6 bases from J; bases unmatched to any gene: 3. There are 13 residues in the CDR3. For the CDR3, the DNA is TGTGCCAGCAGCTTGCAGGGGGCTTCTGAAGCTTTCTTT. It translates to CASSLQGASEAFF. The whole variable domain, remainder taken from reference TRBV11-3 and TRBJ1-1, is EAGVVQSPRYKIIEKKQPVAFWCNPISGHNTLYWYLQNLGQGPELLIRYENEEAVDDSQLPKDRFSAERLKGVDSTLKIQPAELGDSAVYLCASSLQGASEAFFGQGTRLTVV.

This chain connects TRBV7-9 to TRBJ2-3; D unresolved. The germline gives CDR1 SEHNR, CDR2 FQNEAQ (reference sequence). The V end was cut by 5 bases, the J end by 7 bases, with 13 bases between. The CDR3 has 13 amino acids. The CDR3 region is CASSPSVRHTQYF. CDR3 coding DNA: TGTGCCAGCAGCCCATCGGTCCGTCATACGCAGTATTTT.

This clone appeared a few times. The rearrangement joins TRBV7-9 to TRBJ2-3; 7 positions match TRBD2. The CDR3 extends over 16 amino acids. The V gene's germline CDR1 is SEHNR and CDR2 FQNEAQ (reference sequence). J lost 5 bases, V lost 1 base, and 9 bases had no gene match. This CDR3 reads CASSLVVAGGIDTQYF. In DNA, the CDR3 is TGTGCCAGCAGCTTAGTTGTAGCGGGTGGGATAGATACGCAGTATTTT.

The chain employs TRBV25-1 and TRBJ2-5; 7 nucleotides match TRBD1. Germline loops: CDR1 MGHDK, CDR2 SYGVNS. This CDR3 has 12 residues. Trimming took 10 bases from V and 3 from J; bases not matched to a gene: 5. DNA for the CDR3: TGTGCCACGAGGGGGCACGAAGAGACCCAGTACTTC. Amino acid sequence: CATRGHEETQYF.

The chain employs TRBV5-1 and TRBJ2-7, with a possible D match to TRBD2 (6 bases). Germline V gives CDR1 SGHRS, CDR2 YFSETQ. This CDR3 comprises 14 residues. Trimming removed 1 base from V and 3 bases from J, with 11 bases in between. The chain's CDR3 is CASSLLAGSYEQYF. Here the CDR3 DNA reads TGCGCCAGCAGCTTGCTAGCCGGGAGCTACGAGCAGTACTTC. The full variable domain, completed using reference TRBV5-1 and TRBJ2-7, is KAGVTQTPRYLIKTRGQQVTLSCSPISGHRSVSWYQQTPGQGLQFLFEYFSETQRNKGNFPGRFSGRQFSNSRSEMNVSTLELGDSALYLCASSLLAGSYEQYFGPGTRLTVT.

This clone was detected only a few times. This chain uses TRBV7-2 with TRBJ2-3; D is ambiguous. The V gene lost 6 bases and the J gene lost 6 bases, with 7 bases spanning the gap. The CDR3 runs 11 residues. Germline V gives CDR1 SGHTA, CDR2 FQGNSA. The CDR3 reads CASSPLDTQYF. The CDR3 nucleotides read TGTGCCAGCAGTCCCTTGGATACGCAGTATTTT.

The chain recombines TRBV19 with TRBJ1-1; the D gene is possibly TRBD1 (6 bases). Looked up from germline, CDR1 is LNHDA and CDR2 is SQIVND (reference sequence). The CDR3 has 15 residues. The ends were cut back, 4 bases at V and 1 base at J, with 13 bases in the middle. The CDR3 bases are TGTGCCAGTAGTAGTCCGGGACACCCGAACACTGAAGCTTTCTTT. Amino acids: CASSSPGHPNTEAFF.

This clone showed up just a few times. V is TRBV6-5 and J is TRBJ1-2; D perhaps matches TRBD1 (5 bases). CDR3 length: 15 residues. CDR1 and CDR2 from the germline V gene are MNHEY and SVGAGI. V was trimmed by 0 bases and J by 6 bases, leaving 14 bases between them. The CDR3 DNA sequence: TGTGCCAGCAGTTACTCGAAAGGGGCGACTGATGGCTACACCTTC. Translating gives CASSYSKGATDGYTF.